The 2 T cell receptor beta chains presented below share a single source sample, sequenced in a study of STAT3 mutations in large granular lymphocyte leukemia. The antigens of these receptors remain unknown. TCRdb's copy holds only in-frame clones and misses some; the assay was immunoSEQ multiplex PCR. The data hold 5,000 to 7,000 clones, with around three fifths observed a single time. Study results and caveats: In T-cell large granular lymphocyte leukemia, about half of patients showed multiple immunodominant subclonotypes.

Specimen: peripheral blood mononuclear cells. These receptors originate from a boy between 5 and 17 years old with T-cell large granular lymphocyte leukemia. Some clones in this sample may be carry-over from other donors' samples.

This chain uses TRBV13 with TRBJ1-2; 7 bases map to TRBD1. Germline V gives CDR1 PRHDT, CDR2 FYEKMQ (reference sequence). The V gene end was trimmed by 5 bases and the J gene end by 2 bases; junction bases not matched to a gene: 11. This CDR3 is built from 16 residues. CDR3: CASSARQGRGNYGYTF. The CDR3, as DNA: TGTGCCAGCAGCGCGCGACAGGGTAGGGGAAACTATGGCTACACCTTC.

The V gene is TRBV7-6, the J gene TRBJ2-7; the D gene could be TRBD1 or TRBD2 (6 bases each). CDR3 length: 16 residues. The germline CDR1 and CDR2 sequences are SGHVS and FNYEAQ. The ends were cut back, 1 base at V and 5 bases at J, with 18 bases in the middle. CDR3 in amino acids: CASSLGPGATYHEQYF. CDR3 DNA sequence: TGTGCCAGCAGCTTAGGTCCGGGGGCCACCTATCACGAGCAGTACTTC.